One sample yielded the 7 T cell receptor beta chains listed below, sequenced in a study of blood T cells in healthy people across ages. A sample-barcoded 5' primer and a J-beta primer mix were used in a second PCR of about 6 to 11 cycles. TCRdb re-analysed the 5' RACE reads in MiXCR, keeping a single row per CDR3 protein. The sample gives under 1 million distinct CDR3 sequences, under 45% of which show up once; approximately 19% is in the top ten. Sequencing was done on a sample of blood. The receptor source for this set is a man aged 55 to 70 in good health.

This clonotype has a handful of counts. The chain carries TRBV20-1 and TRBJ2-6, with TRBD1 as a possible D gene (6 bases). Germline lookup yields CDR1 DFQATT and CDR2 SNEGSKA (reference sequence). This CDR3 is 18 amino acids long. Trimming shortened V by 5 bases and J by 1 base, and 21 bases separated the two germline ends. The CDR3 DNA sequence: TGCAGTGCTGTAAACCGGGACACTAACCCATCTGGGGCCAACGTCCTGACTTTC. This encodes CSAVNRDTNPSGANVLTF.

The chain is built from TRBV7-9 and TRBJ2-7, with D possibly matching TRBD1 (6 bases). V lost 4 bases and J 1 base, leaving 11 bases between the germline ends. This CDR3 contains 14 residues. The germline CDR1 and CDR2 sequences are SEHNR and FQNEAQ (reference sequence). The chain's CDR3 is CASSSRDKSYEQYF. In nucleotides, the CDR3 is TGTGCCAGCAGCTCCCGGGACAAATCCTACGAGCAGTACTTC.

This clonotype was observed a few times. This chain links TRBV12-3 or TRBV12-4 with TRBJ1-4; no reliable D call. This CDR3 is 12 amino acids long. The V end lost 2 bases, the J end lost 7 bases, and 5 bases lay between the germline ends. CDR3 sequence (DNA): TGTGCCAGCAGTTTACGGGTTGAAAAACTGTTTTTT. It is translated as CASSLRVEKLFF.

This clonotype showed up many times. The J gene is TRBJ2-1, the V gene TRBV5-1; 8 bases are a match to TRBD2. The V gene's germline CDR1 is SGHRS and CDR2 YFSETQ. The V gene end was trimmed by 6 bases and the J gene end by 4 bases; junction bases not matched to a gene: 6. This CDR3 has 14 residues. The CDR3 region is CASTPSGGYNEQFF. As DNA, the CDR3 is TGCGCCAGCACCCCGAGCGGGGGATACAATGAGCAGTTCTTC.

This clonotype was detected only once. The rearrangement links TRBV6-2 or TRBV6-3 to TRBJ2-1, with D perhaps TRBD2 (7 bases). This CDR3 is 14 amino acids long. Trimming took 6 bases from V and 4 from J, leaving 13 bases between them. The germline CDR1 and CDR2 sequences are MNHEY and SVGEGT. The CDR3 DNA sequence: TGTGCCAGCAGAGGGAGGGGGGGTTACAATGAGCAGTTCTTC. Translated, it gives CASRGRGGYNEQFF.

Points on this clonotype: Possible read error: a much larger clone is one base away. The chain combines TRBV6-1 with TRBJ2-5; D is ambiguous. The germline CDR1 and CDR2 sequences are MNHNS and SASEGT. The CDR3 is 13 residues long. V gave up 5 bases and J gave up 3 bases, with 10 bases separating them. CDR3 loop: CASSHPGKETQYF. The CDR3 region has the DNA TGTGCCAGCAGTCATCCTGGAAAAGAGACCCAGTACTTC.

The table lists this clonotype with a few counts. CDR3 region: CASSPRQGNGYTF. Written as DNA, the CDR3 is TGTGCCAGCAGCCCCCGGCAGGGTAATGGCTACACCTTC. This rearrangement joins TRBV7-3 to TRBJ1-2, with D perhaps matching TRBD1 (5 bases). Germline values: CDR1 SGHTA, CDR2 FQGTGA. This CDR3 contains 13 residues. V shed 5 bases and J shed 6 bases, with 13 bases lying between them.